This T cell receptor beta chain was observed in a study of blood T cell repertoires in COVID-19. At the level of the study: Acute-phase and convalescent COVID-19 samples originated in the United States, Italy and Spain.

Under the authors' procedure: Nucleated cell number was recorded as an estimate derived from reference gene primer amplification. Data came from immunoSEQ multiplex PCR; TCRdb stores just in-frame clones and leaves some out. The V and J calls and clone size come from that table; D and trimming were worked out from the DNA. The table records about 290,000 clones, roughly nine tenths of them present only once. Participants, about 18 to 90 years old, spanned approximately 26 US areas. The source of this sequence is a middle-aged woman who had recovered from COVID-19. The source material was PBMCs or T cells enriched from blood (not recorded which).

In nucleotides, the CDR3 is TGTGCCAGCGGCCCTCTACGGGGGAACACTGAAGCTTTCTTT. It is translated as CASGPLRGNTEAFF. This rearrangement joins TRBV5-4 to TRBJ1-1, with D uncertain. CDR3 length equals 14 residues. Per germline, CDR1 SGHNT and CDR2 YYREEE (reference sequence). The V gene lost 7 bases and the J gene lost 1 base, with 14 bases spanning the gap.